This T cell receptor (beta chain) came from a study of vaccination and CD4 T cells after COVID-19 (dated by TCRdb to the early 2020s). With respect to the entire study: Convalescent patients had a positive SARS-CoV-2 result on nasal swab PCR, and of these patients, fewer than ten had mild disease and one had severe disease. In the convalescent cohort there were six males and four females, among whom were two Hispanic individuals, seven Caucasians, two Asians and one multiracial person. Participants got two doses of the Pfizer-BioNTech BNT162b2 vaccine (n=8) or two doses of the Moderna mRNA-1273 vaccine (n=2). Post-COVID blood samples were collected from convalescent patients a median of around 96 days after diagnosis, with a range of about 30 to 180 days. Post-vaccine blood samples were obtained a median of approximately 70 days after the second vaccine dose, with a range of about 14 to 250 days. Culture stimuli were overlapping spike peptide pools from SARS-CoV-2 and from the common cold coronaviruses HCoV-NL63, HCoV-OC43 and HCoV-229E. As controls, cultures received a CEFX viral epitope pool (the positive control), an HIV-1 Nef peptide pool (the negative control), or no peptide at all. In around 10 COVID-19 convalescent patients and a handful of infection-naive healthy vaccine recipients, researchers compared the spike-specific CD4+ TCR repertoire from before mRNA vaccination with the repertoire from after.

This clonotype has a handful of counts. What this receptor recognizes is not known. Nothing much larger sits one base from this clone, and base qualities are not available. Sample treatment or condition, as interpreted from the label and publication: approximately 10-day PBMC culture with coronavirus spike peptide pools or control peptides (ViraFEST assay). The ViraFEST assay was used in the study, in which antigen-specific T cells were expanded with peptide pools and expanded clonotypes were subsequently identified by TCR sequencing. The convalescent patients' positive SARS-CoV-2 PCR tests fell between March and December 2020, which was before the Alpha, Beta and Delta variants emerged in the United States. Each well held 2.2 million or so PBMCs cultured in IMDM containing about 5% human AB serum and around 10 IU/ml IL-2, with around 9.7 ug/ml peptide pools added. On days 3 and 7, half of the culture medium was replaced with fresh IL-2-containing medium. After 10 days of culture, CD4+ T cells were isolated by negative selection with the EasySep CD4+ T cell isolation kit. Ficoll-Paque Plus gradient centrifugation was used to isolate PBMCs from whole blood, and the isolated PBMCs were then either used fresh or cryopreserved at -140C. Triplicate wells were generally used for each culture condition.

The study at large found these results: In convalescent patients, nearly all vaccine-specific clones (304 of 307) were found to be mono-reactive for SARS-CoV-2 spike rather than cross-reactive with common cold coronaviruses. The median number of SARS-CoV-2-reactive clonotypes rose from under 25 after infection to a few dozen after vaccination, but the change was not significant. The number of convalescent patients in the study was relatively small, and the study did not examine early timepoints following natural infection. In convalescent patients, a median roughly 86% of post-vaccine SARS-CoV-2-reactive clones were detected only after vaccination, suggesting vaccine-specific priming.

Library generation was performed with PCR. DNA from cultured CD4+ T cells was subjected to TCR sequencing with the Oncomine TCR Beta short-read assay at the Johns Hopkins FTIC core. Genomic DNA was extracted from the cultured CD4+ T cells with the QIAamp micro DNA kit. Oncomine TCR Beta libraries made from cultured CD4+ T cells were pooled using unique dual indexes and sequenced on an Illumina iSeq 100. The paper's processing steps were these. Non-productive sequences were removed, and CDR3s that did not start with C, did not end with F or W, or were shorter than 7 amino acids were discarded. Antigen-specific clonotypes were identified using the MANAFEST web application through comparison of peptide-stimulated wells with reference and other culture wells. For a clone to be called positive, the clone needed an FDR below 0.05, an odds ratio above 5, and a productive frequency above 0.1% in at least two of three replicate wells. Cross-reactive clonotypes were defined as significantly expanded in both SARS-CoV-2 spike wells and at least one common cold coronavirus spike condition. CDR3 homology was assessed with Levenshtein distances (stringdist) and unrooted phylogenetic trees (ape) in R version 3.6.1. The public reads were run again by TCRdb, first through fastp at Q25 and then through MiXCR, and only productive beta chains were kept. Rows are combined by CDR3 protein, so each entry shows the most common genes and DNA. TCRdb's processing, not the study's, gives the V and J calls here. In all, the sample holds about 15,000 distinct CDR3 sequences, and roughly 30% of those were seen once. Roughly a tenth of the sample lies in the top ten.

This sample comprised CD4+ T cells from blood, cultured in vitro, obtained after SARS-CoV-2 vaccination. The sequence came from a human donor who had recovered from COVID-19.

The CDR3 here reads CSARPTSGPKTDTQYF. The nucleotides read TGCAGTGCTAGACCAACTAGCGGACCTAAGACAGATACGCAGTATTTT. The chain couples TRBV20-1 to TRBJ2-3; 8 bases in the middle match TRBD2. V lost 2 bases and J lost 3 bases, and the count of bases not matched to a germline gene is 10. Including the terminal cysteine and phenylalanine, the CDR3 comprises 16 residues. Solely the CDR3 DNA is kept, with 48 bases framed from the first base. The germline V gene (reference sequence) gives CDR1 as DFQATT and CDR2 as SNEGSKA.